This T cell receptor (beta chain) was identified during a study of T cells in Graves' hyperthyroidism and ophthalmopathy. Looking at the study overall: Peripheral blood was drawn at first diagnosis, prior to all treatment. Study-wide findings and caveats: Most thyroid clonotypes with frequency above 0.001 were detected in blood. The model predicted ophthalmopathy a median around 6 months before onset. Ophthalmopathy was told apart from stable hyperthyroidism by a 13 V-J model.

CDR3 length equals 13 residues. V was shortened by 2 bases and J by 7 bases, with 8 bases between the two germline ends. Looked up from germline, CDR1 is MGHDK and CDR2 is SYGVNS. Regions amplified from RNA transcripts were the TCR beta CDR3 regions. HTBI primers drove first-round RT-PCR of the TCR CDR3. One entry per CDR3 protein results from TCRdb running MiXCR on the multiplex PCR reads. The sample has 330,000 or so distinct CDR3 sequences, 15% to 20% seen once. Note on this clonotype: The target antigen is unknown.

The origin of this receptor is a woman aged 40 to 50 with Graves' ophthalmopathy. The sample consisted of blood. The chain links TRBV25-1 to TRBJ2-2, with D perhaps matching TRBD2 (5 bases). The CDR3 loop is CASSEERVGELFF. The DNA of the CDR3 is TGTGCCAGCAGTGAAGAGAGGGTCGGGGAGCTGTTTTTT.